This is a list of T cell receptor beta chains from one sample in a study of CD8 T cells in ankylosing spondylitis. MiXCR, applied by TCRdb to the 5' RACE reads, yields one record per CDR3 protein. The table lists roughly 700,000 distinct CDR3 sequences, under 20% of them singletons. The sample was blood, either unsorted or a sorted T cell fraction (not recorded which). These receptors originate from a male donor with ankylosing spondylitis. Both conserved end residues are part of each CDR3. The D gene is left open where the match is weak. Some rows have no size entry. The others give once, few or many, or a class for an expanded clone.

size: NA; D: TRBD2; V: TRBV29-1; J: TRBJ2-1; CDR3: CSVHLAGWEQEQFF; DNA: TGCAGCGTCCACTTAGCGGGATGGGAGCAAGAGCAGTTCTTC
size: few; D: NA; V: TRBV12-3/TRBV12-4; J: TRBJ2-3; CDR3: CASSPSHSTDTQYF; DNA: TGTGCCAGCAGTCCTAGCCACTCCACAGATACGCAGTATTTT
size: NA; D: TRBD1; V: TRBV20-1; J: TRBJ1-4; CDR3: CSARTGSYEKLFF; DNA: TGCAGTGCGAGGACAGGGAGTTATGAAAAACTGTTTTTT
size: few; D: NA; V: TRBV29-1; J: TRBJ2-3; CDR3: CSVWPDTQYF; DNA: TGCAGCGTTTGGCCAGATACGCAGTATTTT
size: few; D: NA; V: TRBV7-8; J: TRBJ2-7; CDR3: CASSLDPGTPFGEQYF; DNA: TGTGCCAGCAGCTTAGACCCCGGGACCCCCTTCGGCGAGCAGTACTTC
size: few; D: NA; V: TRBV28; J: TRBJ2-7; CDR3: CASSYLTKRQYF; DNA: TGTGCCAGCAGTTACCTCACGAAACGGCAGTACTTC
size: NA; D: NA; V: TRBV12-3/TRBV12-4; J: TRBJ2-7; CDR3: CASSPRVPSSYEQYF; DNA: TGTGCCAGCAGTCCCCGGGTTCCGAGCTCCTACGAGCAGTACTTC
size: NA; D: TRBD2; V: TRBV20-1; J: TRBJ2-7; CDR3: CSARGGAGAEEQYF; DNA: TGCAGTGCTAGAGGCGGAGCGGGAGCTGAAGAGCAGTACTTC
size: NA; D: TRBD2; V: TRBV27; J: TRBJ2-7; CDR3: CASSVGLADLYEQYF; DNA: TGTGCCAGCAGTGTGGGACTAGCGGACCTCTACGAGCAGTACTTC
size: few; D: NA; V: TRBV5-1; J: TRBJ1-1; CDR3: CASSGTEDPNTEAFF; DNA: TGCGCCAGCAGCGGGACGGAGGACCCAAACACTGAAGCTTTCTTT
size: NA; D: NA; V: TRBV5-1; J: TRBJ1-3; CDR3: CASSLGSTARAYAGNTIYF; DNA: TGCGCCAGCAGCTTGGGTTCGACAGCCCGGGCCTATGCTGGAAACACCATATATTTT
size: NA; D: NA; V: TRBV2; J: TRBJ2-7; CDR3: CASRNGGTAYEQYF; DNA: TGTGCCAGCAGAAATGGCGGGACCGCCTACGAGCAGTACTTC
size: few; D: TRBD1; V: TRBV5-6; J: TRBJ1-5; CDR3: CASSHGTGPNQPQHF; DNA: TGTGCCAGCAGCCACGGGACAGGACCAAATCAGCCCCAGCATTTT
size: many; D: TRBD1; V: TRBV5-8; J: TRBJ1-5; CDR3: CASSLVRGHRDQPQHF; DNA: TGTGCCAGCAGCTTGGTCAGGGGGCACCGCGATCAGCCCCAGCATTTT
size: few; D: NA; V: TRBV27; J: TRBJ2-1; CDR3: CASSRGASSYNEQFF; DNA: TGTGCCAGCTCCCGGGGGGCTAGCTCCTACAATGAGCAGTTCTTC
size: NA; D: NA; V: TRBV4-1; J: TRBJ1-2; CDR3: CASSQDQANYGYTF; DNA: TGCGCCAGCAGCCAAGATCAAGCTAACTATGGCTACACCTTC
size: few; D: NA; V: TRBV15; J: TRBJ2-3; CDR3: CATSARSEASVGTDTQYF; DNA: TGTGCCACCAGCGCTCGTTCGGAGGCTAGCGTTGGCACAGATACGCAGTATTTT
size: NA; D: NA; V: TRBV25-1; J: TRBJ2-7; CDR3: CASSVYRDGSYEQYF; DNA: TGTGCCAGCAGTGTTTATAGGGACGGCTCCTACGAGCAGTACTTC
size: many; D: TRBD1; V: TRBV7-8; J: TRBJ2-1; CDR3: CASSSGTGGYNEQFF; DNA: TGTGCCAGCAGCTCCGGGACAGGGGGCTACAATGAGCAGTTCTTC
size: NA; D: NA; V: TRBV7-3; J: TRBJ2-1; CDR3: CASSQTGTHYNEQFF; DNA: TGTGCCAGCAGCCAAACCGGGACACATTACAATGAGCAGTTCTTC
size: NA; D: NA; V: TRBV29-1; J: TRBJ1-2; CDR3: CSVGGHNYGYTF; DNA: TGCAGCGTCGGGGGACATAACTATGGCTACACCTTC
size: few; D: TRBD1; V: TRBV7-2; J: TRBJ1-5; CDR3: CASSSRQGGVLGQPQHF; DNA: TGTGCCAGCAGCTCCCGACAGGGAGGTGTGCTGGGTCAGCCCCAGCATTTT
size: NA; D: NA; V: TRBV20-1; J: TRBJ2-7; CDR3: CSFGTTYEQYF; DNA: TGCAGTTTTGGGACCACCTACGAGCAGTACTTC
size: few; D: NA; V: TRBV20-1; J: TRBJ1-2; CDR3: CSARDSGGLPFRRYGYTF; DNA: TGCAGTGCTAGAGACTCGGGGGGCCTTCCGTTCCGGAGGTATGGCTACACCTTC
size: many; D: NA; V: TRBV10-3; J: TRBJ1-2; CDR3: CAISDPGRIYRGYTF; DNA: TGTGCCATCAGTGACCCGGGACGGATCTATAGAGGCTACACCTTC
size: NA; D: TRBD1; V: TRBV6-5; J: TRBJ1-2; CDR3: CASSFLQTGGNYGYTF; DNA: TGTGCCAGCAGTTTCCTTCAGACAGGGGGCAACTATGGCTACACCTTC
size: NA; D: TRBD1; V: TRBV28; J: TRBJ1-1; CDR3: CASSLATGLTEAFF; DNA: TGTGCCAGCAGTTTAGCGACAGGGTTGACTGAAGCTTTCTTT
size: few; D: NA; V: TRBV5-6; J: TRBJ1-5; CDR3: CASSTWGVRQPQQF; DNA: TGTGCCAGCAGCACGTGGGGGGTGCGGCAGCCCCAGCAATTT
size: NA; D: NA; V: TRBV27; J: TRBJ1-2; CDR3: CASSSRVLGYGYTF; DNA: TGTGCCAGCAGTAGCAGGGTTCTGGGCTATGGCTACACCTTC
size: few; D: NA; V: TRBV4-3; J: TRBJ1-6; CDR3: CASSQAEAPSPLHF; DNA: TGCGCCAGCAGCCAAGCGGAGGCCCCTTCACCCCTCCACTTT
size: NA; D: NA; V: TRBV21-1; J: TRBJ2-3; CDR3: CASSKEKRGHTDTQYF; DNA: TGTGCCAGCAGCAAAGAAAAGCGGGGCCACACAGATACGCAGTATTTT
size: NA; D: NA; V: TRBV7-8; J: TRBJ2-3; CDR3: CASSLEGWTDTQYF; DNA: TGTGCCAGCAGCTTAGAGGGGTGGACAGATACGCAGTATTTT
size: few; D: TRBD2; V: TRBV3-1; J: TRBJ2-3; CDR3: CASSQTGLAGGPSITDTQYF; DNA: TGTGCCAGCAGCCAAACGGGACTAGCGGGGGGGCCAAGCATCACAGATACGCAGTATTTT
size: few; D: NA; V: TRBV7-8; J: TRBJ2-1; CDR3: CASSLRANGAYEQFF; DNA: TGTGCCAGCAGCTTACGAGCTAATGGGGCGTATGAGCAGTTCTTC
size: NA; D: NA; V: TRBV11-2; J: TRBJ2-5; CDR3: CASSLRGKETQYF; DNA: TGTGCCAGCAGCTTGCGCGGGAAGGAGACCCAGTACTTC
size: NA; D: TRBD2; V: TRBV20-1; J: TRBJ2-1; CDR3: CSASRATSGSLYNEQFF; DNA: TGCAGTGCTAGCAGGGCGACTAGCGGGAGTCTCTACAATGAGCAGTTCTTC
size: few; D: NA; V: TRBV3-1; J: TRBJ2-1; CDR3: CASSQEQGWLNEQFF; DNA: TGTGCCAGCAGCCAAGAGCAAGGCTGGCTCAATGAGCAGTTCTTC
size: few; D: TRBD2; V: TRBV5-1; J: TRBJ2-5; CDR3: CASSLDPSGGSETQYF; DNA: TGCGCCAGCAGCTTGGATCCTAGCGGGGGGTCAGAGACCCAGTACTTC
size: NA; D: NA; V: TRBV4-1; J: TRBJ2-3; CDR3: CASSQPYYAHTQYF; DNA: TGCGCCAGCAGCCAGCCTTACTATGCTCATACGCAGTATTTT
size: NA; D: NA; V: TRBV6-1; J: TRBJ2-2; CDR3: CASSRVQLNTGELFF; DNA: TGTGCCAGCAGCAGGGTCCAACTGAACACCGGGGAGCTGTTTTTT
size: once; D: NA; V: TRBV7-9; J: TRBJ1-5; CDR3: CASSLGQGASWQPQHF; DNA: TGTGCCAGCAGCTTAGGTCAGGGTGCCTCATGGCAGCCCCAGCATTTT